Listed below are T cell receptor beta chains from one sample, sequenced in a study of graft-versus-host responses after intestinal transplantation. TCRdb keeps only in-frame clones here, not all; method: immunoSEQ multiplex PCR. Among approximately 12,000 clones listed, 84% were seen once. Material: PBMCs, obtained roughly 290 days after intestinal transplant. The receptors originated from a human patient who received an intestinal transplant, so some T cells may come from the graft donor. The CDR3 runs from the conserved cysteine through the conserved F or W. A D gene is named only where the DNA matches it firmly. Clone size, where shown, is once, few, many, or a class for clones that have expanded.

V	J	size	D	DNA	CDR3
TRBV27	TRBJ2-1	once	-	TGTGCCAGCAGTTTAAAGGCGGCTTACAATGAGCAGTTCTTC	CASSLKAAYNEQFF
TRBV6-4	TRBJ2-7	-	TRBD2	TGTGCCAGCATTGGGGCTAGCGGGAGCCACGAGCAGTACTTC	CASIGASGSHEQYF
TRBV5-1	TRBJ2-5	-	TRBD1	TGCGCCAGCAGCTTAGGAACCGGGACAGGGATGGAGACCCAGTACTTC	CASSLGTGTGMETQYF
TRBV28	TRBJ1-1	few	TRBD1	TGTGCCAGCAGTTTCACGGGACAGAAGAACACTGAAGCTTTCTTT	CASSFTGQKNTEAFF
TRBV28	TRBJ2-7	-	TRBD1	TGTGCCAGCAGCCCATTCCTCCGGGACAGAACCTACGAGCAGTACTTC	CASSPFLRDRTYEQYF
TRBV5-1	TRBJ2-1	-	-	TGCGCCAGCAGCTTGGGGACTTTTCCCTACAATGAGCAGTTCTTC	CASSLGTFPYNEQFF
TRBV18	TRBJ2-7	once	-	TGTGCCAGCCAAGGGGTAAGCCCCTACGAGCAGTACTTC	CASQGVSPYEQYF
TRBV5-8	TRBJ2-7	-	-	TGTGCCAGCAGCTTGGTAAACGAGCAGTACTTC	CASSLVNEQYF
TRBV6-6	TRBJ1-2	-	-	TGTGCCAGCAGTTACCCTGGAGGGGGGCCCTATGGCTACACCTTC	CASSYPGGGPYGYTF
TRBV19	TRBJ1-5	once	TRBD1	TGTGCCAGTAGTATCGAAAGTACAGGGGTACGGCCCCAGCATTTT	CASSIESTGVRPQHF
TRBV11-2	TRBJ2-7	-	-	TGTGCCAGCAGCTTGGTCCTTTCCTACGAGCAGTACTTC	CASSLVLSYEQYF
TRBV7-9	TRBJ1-1	-	-	TGTGCCAGCAGCTTTTCTGTGAACACTGAAGCTTTCTTT	CASSFSVNTEAFF
TRBV5-1	TRBJ2-7	-	TRBD2	TGCGCCAGTTACATGGAACTAGCGGGAGATGAGCAGTACTTC	CASYMELAGDEQYF
TRBV2	TRBJ1-1	-	-	TGTGCCAGCAGTGCGCAGGGCTACAACACTGAAGCTTTCTTT	CASSAQGYNTEAFF
TRBV5-1	TRBJ1-6	-	-	TGCGCCAGCAGGCCCCCAGGGCGGTCACCCCTCCACTTT	CASRPPGRSPLHF
TRBV6-1	TRBJ2-1	-	TRBD2	TGTGCCAGCAGTGGACTAGCGGGAGTGAGGTACAATGAGCAGTTCTTC	CASSGLAGVRYNEQFF
TRBV7-3	TRBJ2-2	-	-	TGTGCCAGCAGCCTGAGGAACACCGGGGAGCTGTTTTTT	CASSLRNTGELFF
TRBV25-1	TRBJ1-1	-	-	TGTGCCAGCAGTGAAAAAACGAACACTGAAGCTTTCTTT	CASSEKTNTEAFF
TRBV30	TRBJ1-1	-	-	TGTGCCTGGGGAGGACCAAATGAAGCTTTCTTT	CAWGGPNEAFF
TRBV11-1	TRBJ2-7	-	TRBD2	TGTGCCAGCAGCTTTATAGCGGGATCTGACGAGCAGTACTTC	CASSFIAGSDEQYF
TRBV19	TRBJ2-1	-	-	TGTGCCAGTAGTGGTTATGACAGCTCCTACAATGAGCAGTTCTTC	CASSGYDSSYNEQFF
TRBV5-4	TRBJ2-7	-	TRBD2	TGTGCCAGCAGCGCGACTAGCGGGGGGTACGAGCAGTACTTC	CASSATSGGYEQYF
TRBV9	TRBJ2-3	-	TRBD2	TGTGCCAGCAGCGTAGCAGGGCGGGAGCGGGCCGATACGCAGTATTTT	CASSVAGRERADTQYF
TRBV19	TRBJ1-5	-	-	TGTGCCAGTAGTACAGAGTCGGGAAATCAGCCCCAGCATTTT	CASSTESGNQPQHF
TRBV7-8	TRBJ2-7	-	TRBD1	TGTGCCAGCAGCTTAGAGGGACAGGGGACCTATCACTCCTACGAGCAGTACTTC	CASSLEGQGTYHSYEQYF
TRBV28	TRBJ1-5	-	-	TGTGCCAGCAGTTTATGGGGGGACACCTTAAGCAATCAGCCCCAGCATTTT	CASSLWGDTLSNQPQHF
TRBV11-2	TRBJ2-1	-	-	TGTGCCAGCAGCTTAGATCAAAAGTTAGTATCCTACAATGAGCAGTTCTTC	CASSLDQKLVSYNEQFF
TRBV7-3	TRBJ2-3	-	TRBD2	TGTGCCAGCAGCCAATTTAGCGGGCGGGTTGTAGATACGCAGTATTTT	CASSQFSGRVVDTQYF
TRBV30	TRBJ2-1	-	TRBD2	TGTGCCTGGGTAGCGGGAAATGAGCAGTTCTTC	CAWVAGNEQFF
TRBV19	TRBJ1-2	-	-	TGTGCCAGTCACTTCGGATGGCAGGGAGTCTATGGCTACACCTTC	CASHFGWQGVYGYTF
TRBV10-2	TRBJ1-2	once	TRBD1	TGCGCCAGCAGTGAGCCAAATAGGCCGGGACAGTCTAACTATGGCTACACCTTC	CASSEPNRPGQSNYGYTF
TRBV28	TRBJ1-1	-	-	TGTGCCACCGTTGAGATGAACACTGAAGCTTTCTTT	CATVEMNTEAFF
TRBV5-1	TRBJ1-1	once	-	TGCGCCAGCAGCACGACTGTGAACACTGAAGCTTTCTTT	CASSTTVNTEAFF
TRBV2	TRBJ1-5	-	TRBD1	TGTGCCAGCAGCGGCTCGGAGGGGGCATTGAGCAATCAGCCCCAGCATTTT	CASSGSEGALSNQPQHF
TRBV19	TRBJ1-4	-	TRBD1	TGTGCCAGTAGTATGGACAGGGGGCTGTTTGATGAAAAACTGTTTTTT	CASSMDRGLFDEKLFF
TRBV4-2	TRBJ2-7	-	-	TGTGCCAGCAGCGGATTGAGCTACGAGCAGTACTTC	CASSGLSYEQYF
TRBV29-1	TRBJ2-2	-	TRBD1	TGCAGCGTTGACTTAACAGGGGGGTTAAACACCGGGGAGCTGTTTTTT	CSVDLTGGLNTGELFF
TRBV19	TRBJ1-2	-	-	TGTGCCAGTAGGTCGGGGGTGGACTACACCTTC	CASRSGVDYTF
TRBV5-1	TRBJ2-7	-	-	TGCGCCAGCAGCTTGGAGGGAGCAGGGCACTACGAGCAGTACTTC	CASSLEGAGHYEQYF
TRBV27	TRBJ2-1	-	-	TGTGCCAGCTCGTTGGGGGGCGCCTACAATGAGCAGTTCTTC	CASSLGGAYNEQFF
TRBV5-1	TRBJ2-7	-	TRBD2	TGCGCCAGCAGCTGGCGGCTAGCGGGGGGAAATACCTACGAGCAGTACTTC	CASSWRLAGGNTYEQYF
TRBV5-8	TRBJ2-7	-	-	TGTGCCAGCAGCCCAACAGGGTTGAACTACGAGCAGTACTTC	CASSPTGLNYEQYF
TRBV9	TRBJ2-7	-	TRBD1	TGTGCCAGCAGCGTAGGGAGGGACAGGGCCCACGAGCAGTACTTC	CASSVGRDRAHEQYF
TRBV7-3	TRBJ2-2	-	-	TGTGCCAGCAGCCCTACGAACACCGGGGAGCTGTTTTTT	CASSPTNTGELFF
TRBV18	TRBJ2-2	-	-	TGTGCCAGCTCCCCCGCGGCCACCGGGGAGCTGTTTTTT	CASSPAATGELFF